Listed below are T cell receptor beta chains from one sample, sequenced in a study of T cell repertoires in cytomegalovirus infection. TCRdb used MiXCR to reprocess the reads, holding one entry per CDR3 protein. The sample consists of about a million distinct CDR3 sequences, 30% to 40% of them appearing once. These receptors lack a known antigen. Sequences were derived from cultured CD8+ T cells from PBMCs, sampled from culture after CMV antigen stimulation. The receptor source for this set is a human donor in good health (CMV status not recorded). Some clones in this sample may be carry-over from other donors' samples. Each CDR3 is given with its conserved first and last residue. The order of the fields is D gene, V gene, J gene, clone size, CDR3 length, CDR3 DNA, CDR3 protein. A D gene is named only where the DNA matches it firmly. Clone size is not always given. Where it is, it says once, few, many or a class for expanded clones.

-	TRBV6-5	TRBJ2-2	-	17	TGTGCCAGCAGATATACCAGGGGCAGGGAGAAAGCCGGGGAGCTGTTTTTT	CASRYTRGREKAGELFF
-	TRBV6-1	TRBJ2-1	many	15	TGTGCCAGCAGCTTGGGGTGGGGGGGCGGTGATGAGCAGTTCTTC	CASSLGWGGGDEQFF
TRBD2	TRBV25-1	TRBJ2-1	few	14	TGTGCCACTACTAGCGGGGGGGCGAAGTATGGGCAGTTCTTC	CATTSGGAKYGQFF
-	TRBV20-1	TRBJ2-3	-	14	TGCAGTGCTTCACGAACACTAGGCACAGATACGCAGTATTTT	CSASRTLGTDTQYF
TRBD1	TRBV9	TRBJ1-3	once	15	TGTGCCAGCAGCACGAGGACAGGGGCTGGAAACACCATATATTTT	CASSTRTGAGNTIYF
-	TRBV7-2	TRBJ1-5	-	14	TGTGCCAGCAGCTTAAATACAGGGAGTCAGCCCCAGCATTTT	CASSLNTGSQPQHF
-	TRBV7-9	TRBJ1-5	-	18	TGTGCCAGCAGCCCCCTGAATGGACAAGGGGATAGCAATCAGCCCCAGCATTTT	CASSPLNGQGDSNQPQHF
-	TRBV19	TRBJ1-4	-	14	TGTGCCAGTAGTATACCCAGGGGTAATGAAAAACTGTTTTTT	CASSIPRGNEKLFF
-	TRBV6-1	TRBJ2-6	-	12	TGTGCCAGCAAGGGTGGGGCCAACGTCCTGACTTTC	CASKGGANVLTF
-	TRBV7-2	TRBJ1-1	-	16	TGTGCCAGCAGCTTAAGGTTTATCAGGGAGGTCACTGAAGCTTTCTTT	CASSLRFIREVTEAFF